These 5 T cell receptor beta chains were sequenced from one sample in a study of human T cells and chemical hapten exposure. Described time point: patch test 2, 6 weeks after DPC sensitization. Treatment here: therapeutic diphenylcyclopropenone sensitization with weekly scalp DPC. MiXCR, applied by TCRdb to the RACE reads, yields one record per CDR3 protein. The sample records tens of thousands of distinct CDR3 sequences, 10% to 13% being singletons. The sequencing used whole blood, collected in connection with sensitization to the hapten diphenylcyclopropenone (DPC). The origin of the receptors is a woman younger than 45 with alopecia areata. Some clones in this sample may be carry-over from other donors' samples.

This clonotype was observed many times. The CDR3 DNA reads TGTGCCAGCAGTTTTAGAGGGGCTGGGGCCAACGTCCTGACTTTC. Protein: CASSFRGAGANVLTF. The chain uses TRBV12-3 or TRBV12-4 and TRBJ2-6, with D perhaps being TRBD1 or TRBD2 (5 bases each). Trimming took 3 bases from V and 2 from J, leaving 8 bases between them. This CDR3 is 15 amino acids long.

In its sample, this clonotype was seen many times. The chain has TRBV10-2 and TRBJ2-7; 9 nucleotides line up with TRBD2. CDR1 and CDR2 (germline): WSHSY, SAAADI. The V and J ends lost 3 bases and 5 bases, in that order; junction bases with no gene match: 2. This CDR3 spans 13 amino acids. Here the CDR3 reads CASSDGLANEQYF. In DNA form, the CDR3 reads TGCGCCAGCAGTGATGGACTAGCGAACGAGCAGTACTTC.

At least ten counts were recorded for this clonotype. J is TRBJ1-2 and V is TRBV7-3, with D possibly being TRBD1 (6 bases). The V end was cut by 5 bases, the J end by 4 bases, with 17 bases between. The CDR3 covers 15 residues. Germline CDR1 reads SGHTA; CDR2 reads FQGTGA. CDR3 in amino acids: CASSRTAIHLYGYTF. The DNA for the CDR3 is TGTGCCAGCAGCCGGACAGCGATCCATCTCTATGGCTACACCTTC. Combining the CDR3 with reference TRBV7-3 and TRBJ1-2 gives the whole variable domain GAGVSQTPSNKVTEKGKYVELRCDPISGHTALYWYRQSLGQGPEFLIYFQGTGAADDSGLPNDRFFAVRPEGSVSTLKIQRTERGDSAVYLCASSRTAIHLYGYTFGSGTRLTVV.

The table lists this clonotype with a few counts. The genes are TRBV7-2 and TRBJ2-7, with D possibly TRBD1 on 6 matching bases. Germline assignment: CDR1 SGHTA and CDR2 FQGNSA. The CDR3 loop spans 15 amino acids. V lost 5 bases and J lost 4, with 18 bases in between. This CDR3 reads CASSPTGMGAYEQYF. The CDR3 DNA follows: TGTGCCAGCAGCCCCACAGGAATGGGGGCTTACGAGCAGTACTTC.

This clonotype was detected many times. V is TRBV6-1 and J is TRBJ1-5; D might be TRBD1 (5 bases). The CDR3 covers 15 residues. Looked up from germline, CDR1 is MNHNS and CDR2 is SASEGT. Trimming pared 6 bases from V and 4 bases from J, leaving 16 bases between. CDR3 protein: CASSYTTGRNQPQHF. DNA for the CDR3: TGTGCCAGCAGCTACACTACAGGAAGGAATCAGCCCCAGCATTTT.